This TCR beta chain was captured in a study of cytomegalovirus exposure and HLA in healthy donors. As for the study in general: The approximately 130 validation repertoires and the approximately 670 first-cohort repertoires shared a platform, a later analysis reported. Study findings and constraints: Cytomegalovirus association was listed for approximately 150 TCR beta chains. Subsequent analysis showed first-cohort TCR clusters tending to co-occur in approximately 120 validation repertoires. As was reported, the classifier diagnosed cytomegalovirus status with high specificity and sensitivity.

The V end lost 8 bases, the J end lost 2 bases, and 14 bases lay between the germline ends. CDR1 and CDR2 from the germline V gene are ENHRY and SYGVKD. The CDR3 consists of 14 residues. In the case of this clone: Its antigen is undetermined. Other DNA sequences within the sample encode an identical CDR3.

Sequenced by immunoSEQ multiplex PCR; TCRdb stores in-frame clones only, minus some. The table includes 35,000 to 50,000 clones, around nine tenths detected once. The J gene is TRBJ2-3, the V gene TRBV10-3, with D maybe TRBD2 (5 bases). The origin of this receptor is a man younger than 35 in good health and CMV-seronegative. Sequenced: PBMCs. CDR3 sequence reads: CAISEGQDTDTQYF. DNA for the CDR3: TGTGCCATCTCCGAGGGCCAGGACACAGATACGCAGTATTTT.